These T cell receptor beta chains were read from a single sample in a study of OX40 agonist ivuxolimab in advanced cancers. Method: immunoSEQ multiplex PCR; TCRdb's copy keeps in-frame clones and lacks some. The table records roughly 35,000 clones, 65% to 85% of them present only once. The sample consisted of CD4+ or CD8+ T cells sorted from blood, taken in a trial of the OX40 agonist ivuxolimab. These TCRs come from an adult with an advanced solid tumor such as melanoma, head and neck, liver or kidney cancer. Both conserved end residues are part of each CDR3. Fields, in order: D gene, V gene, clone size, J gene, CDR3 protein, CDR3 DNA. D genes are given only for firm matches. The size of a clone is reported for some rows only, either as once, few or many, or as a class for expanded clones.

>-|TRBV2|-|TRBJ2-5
CASIRGGGAVGETQYF
TGTGCCAGCATAAGAGGAGGGGGCGCGGTTGGAGAGACCCAGTACTTC
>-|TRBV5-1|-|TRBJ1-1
CASSLADLSRGAFF
TGCGCCAGCAGCTTGGCCGATTTGTCCAGGGGCGCTTTCTTT
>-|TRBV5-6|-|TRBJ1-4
CASSPAGRSEKLFF
TGTGCCAGCAGCCCGGCGGGGAGGAGTGAAAAACTGTTTTTT
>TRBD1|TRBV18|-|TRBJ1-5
CASGTGRDSQPQHF
TGTGCCAGCGGGACAGGGAGAGATAGTCAGCCCCAGCATTTT
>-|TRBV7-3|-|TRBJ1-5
CASSLNLDQPQHF
TGTGCCAGCAGCTTAAATCTGGATCAGCCCCAGCATTTT
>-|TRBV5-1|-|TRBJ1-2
CASSLAGVNGYTF
TGCGCCAGCAGCTTGGCCGGGGTGAATGGCTACACCTTC
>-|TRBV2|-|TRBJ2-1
CASSTLGFREQFF
TGTGCCAGCAGCACCCTCGGTTTCCGTGAGCAGTTCTTC
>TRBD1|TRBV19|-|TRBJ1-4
CASSIGGTGVWAEKLFF
TGTGCCAGTAGTATTGGGGGGACAGGGGTCTGGGCTGAAAAACTGTTTTTT
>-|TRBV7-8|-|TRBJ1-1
CASSLRPDTVLEAFF
TGTGCCAGCAGCTTAAGGCCAGACACCGTTCTTGAAGCTTTCTTT
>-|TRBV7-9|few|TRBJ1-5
CASSVLRRGPGTQPQHF
TGTGCCAGCAGCGTATTACGCCGGGGGCCGGGAACTCAGCCCCAGCATTTT
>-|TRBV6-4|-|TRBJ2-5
CASSRQHQETQYF
TGTGCCAGCAGTAGACAGCACCAAGAGACCCAGTACTTC
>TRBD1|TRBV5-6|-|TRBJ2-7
CASSLVGTGSEQYF
TGTGCCAGCAGCTTGGTTGGGACAGGGAGCGAGCAGTACTTC
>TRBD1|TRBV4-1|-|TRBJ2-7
CASSQNRGYEQYF
TGCGCCAGCAGCCAGAACAGGGGATACGAGCAGTACTTC
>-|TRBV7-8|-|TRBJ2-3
CASSPLTITDTQYF
TGTGCCAGCAGCCCCCTAACTATCACAGATACGCAGTATTTT
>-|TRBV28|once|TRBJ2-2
CASSLGAGGAHTGELFF
TGTGCCAGCAGTTTAGGGGCAGGGGGGGCGCACACCGGGGAGCTGTTTTTT
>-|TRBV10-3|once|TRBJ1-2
CAISAGIDYGYTF
TGTGCCATCAGTGCAGGGATTGACTATGGCTACACCTTC
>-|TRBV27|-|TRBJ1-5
CASSTVRPGQGQPQHF
TGTGCCAGCAGTACCGTGAGACCTGGCCAGGGTCAGCCCCAGCATTTT
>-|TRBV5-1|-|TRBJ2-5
CASQQGAGIWETQYF
TGCGCCAGCCAACAAGGAGCAGGGATATGGGAGACCCAGTACTTC
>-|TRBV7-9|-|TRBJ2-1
CASSSPRGNEQFF
TGTGCCAGCAGCTCCCCCCGGGGGAATGAGCAGTTCTTC
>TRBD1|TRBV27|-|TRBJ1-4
CASSYRDRELPWEDGKLFF
TGTGCCAGCAGTTACCGGGACAGGGAACTCCCCTGGGAGGACGGAAAACTGTTTTTT
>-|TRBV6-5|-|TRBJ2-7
CASSYTHGAYEQYF
TGTGCCAGCAGTTATACGCACGGGGCCTACGAGCAGTACTTC
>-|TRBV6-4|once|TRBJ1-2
CASSDSFTGFYGYTF
TGTGCCAGCAGTGACTCGTTTACAGGATTCTATGGCTACACCTTC
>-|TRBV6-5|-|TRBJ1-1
CASSYLVGSTEAFF
TGTGCCAGCAGTTACTTGGTCGGGAGCACTGAAGCTTTCTTT
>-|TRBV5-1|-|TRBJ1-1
CASSRGTEKNTEAFF
TGCGCCAGCAGCCGCGGGACGGAGAAGAACACTGAAGCTTTCTTT
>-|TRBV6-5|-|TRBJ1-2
CATLRGGGYTF
TGTGCCACCCTCCGAGGGGGTGGCTACACCTTC
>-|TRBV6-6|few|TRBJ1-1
CASSWAGRGVTEAFF
TGTGCCAGCAGTTGGGCCGGGAGGGGAGTCACTGAAGCTTTCTTT
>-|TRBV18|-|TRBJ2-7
CASSTSVPTEQYF
TGTGCCAGCTCAACGTCCGTCCCTACAGAGCAGTACTTC
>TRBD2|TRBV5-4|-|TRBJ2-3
CASSFVAGEVGDTQYF
TGTGCCAGCAGCTTCGTCGCGGGGGAGGTAGGAGATACGCAGTATTTT
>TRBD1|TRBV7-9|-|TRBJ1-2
CASSEDRDRGGYTF
TGTGCCAGCAGCGAGGACCGGGACAGGGGTGGCTACACCTTC
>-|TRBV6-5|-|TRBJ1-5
CASSPRTTREQPQHF
TGTGCCAGCAGTCCACGAACGACCAGGGAACAGCCCCAGCATTTT
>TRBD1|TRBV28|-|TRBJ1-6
CASSLIPPGRQGKAYSPLHF
TGTGCCAGCAGTTTAATACCCCCGGGTAGACAGGGGAAAGCTTATTCACCCCTCCACTTT
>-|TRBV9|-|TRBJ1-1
CASSVGHMNTEAFF
TGTGCCAGCAGCGTAGGACACATGAACACTGAAGCTTTCTTT
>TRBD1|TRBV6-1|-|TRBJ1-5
CASTMTGYQPQHF
TGTGCCAGCACTATGACAGGGTATCAGCCCCAGCATTTT
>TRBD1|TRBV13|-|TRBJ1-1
CASSSRFRDRAAFF
TGTGCCAGCAGCTCGCGCTTCCGGGACAGGGCAGCTTTCTTT
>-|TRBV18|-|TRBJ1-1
CASSPQKPLMNTEAFF
TGTGCCAGCTCACCACAGAAACCCCTCATGAACACTGAAGCTTTCTTT
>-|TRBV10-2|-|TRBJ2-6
CASGERANVLTF
TGCGCCAGCGGAGAACGGGCCAACGTCCTGACTTTC
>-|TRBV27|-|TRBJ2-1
CASSLWGSSYNEQFF
TGTGCCAGCAGTTTATGGGGGAGCTCCTACAATGAGCAGTTCTTC
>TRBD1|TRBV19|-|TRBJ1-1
CASSNYRGPNTEAFF
TGTGCCAGTAGTAATTACAGGGGACCGAACACTGAAGCTTTCTTT